This is a list of T cell receptor beta chains from one sample in a study of T cells in Graves' hyperthyroidism and ophthalmopathy. TCRdb re-analysed the multiplex PCR reads in MiXCR, keeping a single row per CDR3 protein. The sample contains hundreds of thousands of distinct CDR3 sequences, 35% to 40% of which appear only once. The specimen was blood. The receptor source for this set is a man aged 18 to 30 with Graves' hyperthyroidism. The CDR3 runs from the conserved cysteine through the conserved F or W. Each record gives: V gene, clone size, J gene, D gene, CDR3 protein, CDR3 DNA. The D gene is left open where the match is weak. The size entry is marked missing in some rows and otherwise reads once, few, many or a size class.

TRBV11-1,many,TRBJ1-1,.,CASSLGPITEAFF,TGTGCCAGCAGCTTAGGACCAATCACTGAAGCTTTCTTT
TRBV5-1,.,TRBJ2-2,TRBD1,CASSATGTGGSGELFF,TGCGCCAGCAGCGCGACCGGGACAGGGGGTTCCGGGGAGCTGTTTTTT
TRBV19,many,TRBJ1-6,.,CASSPTVNSPLHF,TGTGCCAGTAGCCCGACAGTCAATTCACCCCTCCACTTT
TRBV7-9,many,TRBJ2-7,TRBD2,CASTLAGTYEQYF,TGTGCCAGCACACTAGCGGGAACCTACGAGCAGTACTTC
TRBV12-3/TRBV12-4,.,TRBJ2-5,.,CASTHPNGAQETQYF,TGTGCCAGCACCCATCCCAACGGGGCTCAAGAGACCCAGTACTTC
TRBV29-1,.,TRBJ1-2,.,CSVERVDYGYTF,TGCAGCGTTGAAAGGGTGGACTATGGCTACACCTTC
TRBV20-1,few,TRBJ1-5,TRBD1,CSAPGQQNQPQHF,TGCAGTGCTCCGGGACAGCAAAATCAGCCCCAGCATTTT
TRBV19,few,TRBJ1-1,.,CASSLDQWGAGNTEAFF,TGTGCCAGCAGCTTAGATCAATGGGGGGCGGGCAACACTGAAGCTTTCTTT
TRBV7-9,.,TRBJ2-7,.,CASSPLGTSYEQYF,TGTGCCAGCAGCCCCCTAGGGACGTCCTACGAGCAGTACTTC
TRBV14,.,TRBJ1-6,TRBD1,CASSQTGRGGKPRSPLHF,TGTGCCAGCAGCCAAACAGGGCGAGGGGGCAAACCCCGTTCACCCCTCCACTTT
TRBV10-3,few,TRBJ2-5,TRBD1,CASRGTGRTETQYF,TGTGCCAGCAGGGGGACAGGGCGCACAGAGACCCAGTACTTC
TRBV13,.,TRBJ2-7,.,CASSLRVGATEQYF,TGTGCCAGCAGCTTACGGGTAGGAGCTACCGAGCAGTACTTC
TRBV6-1,.,TRBJ1-1,.,CASSVTLNTEAFF,TGTGCCAGCAGCGTAACACTTAACACTGAAGCTTTCTTT
TRBV19,.,TRBJ1-5,.,CASATGRWQPQHF,TGTGCCAGTGCAACAGGGAGGTGGCAGCCCCAGCATTTT
TRBV20-1,few,TRBJ2-7,.,CSAKSFDSNSYEQYF,TGCAGTGCCAAAAGTTTCGACAGTAACTCCTACGAGCAGTACTTC
TRBV9,many,TRBJ2-7,TRBD2,CASSVSGTPYEQYF,TGTGCCAGCAGCGTCAGCGGGACCCCGTACGAGCAGTACTTC
TRBV9,few,TRBJ2-7,.,CASSQGTYGEQYF,TGTGCCAGCAGCCAAGGCACGTACGGGGAGCAGTACTTC
TRBV2,.,TRBJ1-1,.,CASLEGLNTEAFF,TGTGCCAGCTTAGAAGGCCTGAACACTGAAGCTTTCTTT
TRBV25-1,many,TRBJ1-1,.,CASSEGWGQGTWNTEAFF,TGTGCCAGCAGTGAAGGTTGGGGACAAGGTACCTGGAACACTGAAGCTTTCTTT
TRBV19,.,TRBJ1-6,.,CASSIEGTRRDSPLHF,TGTGCCAGTAGTATCGAGGGGACCCGGCGGGACTCACCCCTCCACTTT
TRBV24-1,many,TRBJ1-4,.,CATSSGGGEKLFF,TGTGCCACCAGTTCCGGGGGGGGAGAAAAACTGTTTTTT
TRBV5-5,.,TRBJ2-7,TRBD2,CASSPAGGSFSEQYF,TGTGCCAGCAGCCCGGCCGGCGGGAGTTTCAGCGAGCAGTACTTC
TRBV5-5,few,TRBJ2-7,.,CASRQLGAYEQYF,TGTGCCAGCAGGCAATTGGGGGCCTACGAGCAGTACTTC
TRBV5-1,few,TRBJ1-1,.,CASSSTLSGNTEAFF,TGCGCCAGCAGCTCAACTCTCTCGGGGAACACTGAAGCTTTCTTT
TRBV5-4,many,TRBJ2-5,.,CASSNTPETQYF,TGTGCCAGCAGCAATACCCCAGAGACCCAGTACTTC
TRBV11-2,.,TRBJ2-5,.,CASSPGAGSIETQYF,TGTGCCAGCAGCCCCGGGGCAGGGTCAATCGAGACCCAGTACTTC
TRBV2,many,TRBJ2-2,.,CASSEGAPNTGELFF,TGTGCCAGCAGTGAAGGCGCCCCGAACACCGGGGAGCTGTTTTTT
TRBV29-1,.,TRBJ1-2,.,CSAVRGPNYGYTF,TGCAGCGCAGTCAGGGGACCTAACTATGGCTACACCTTC
TRBV5-4,few,TRBJ1-1,TRBD1,CASSNQDRSNTEAFF,TGTGCCAGCAGTAACCAGGACAGGTCGAACACTGAAGCTTTCTTT